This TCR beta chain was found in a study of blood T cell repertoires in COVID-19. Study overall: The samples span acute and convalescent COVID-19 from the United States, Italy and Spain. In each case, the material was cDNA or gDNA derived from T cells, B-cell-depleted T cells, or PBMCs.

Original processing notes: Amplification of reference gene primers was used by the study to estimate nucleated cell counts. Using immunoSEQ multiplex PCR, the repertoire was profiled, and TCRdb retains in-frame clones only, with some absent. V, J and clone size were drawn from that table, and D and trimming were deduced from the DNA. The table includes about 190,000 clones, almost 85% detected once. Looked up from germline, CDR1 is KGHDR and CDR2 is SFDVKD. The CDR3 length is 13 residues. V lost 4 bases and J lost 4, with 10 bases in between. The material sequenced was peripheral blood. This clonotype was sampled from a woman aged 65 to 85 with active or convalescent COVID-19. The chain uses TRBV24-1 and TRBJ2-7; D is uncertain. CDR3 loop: CATSDSVRYEQYF. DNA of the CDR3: TGTGCCACCAGTGACTCAGTAAGATACGAGCAGTACTTC.